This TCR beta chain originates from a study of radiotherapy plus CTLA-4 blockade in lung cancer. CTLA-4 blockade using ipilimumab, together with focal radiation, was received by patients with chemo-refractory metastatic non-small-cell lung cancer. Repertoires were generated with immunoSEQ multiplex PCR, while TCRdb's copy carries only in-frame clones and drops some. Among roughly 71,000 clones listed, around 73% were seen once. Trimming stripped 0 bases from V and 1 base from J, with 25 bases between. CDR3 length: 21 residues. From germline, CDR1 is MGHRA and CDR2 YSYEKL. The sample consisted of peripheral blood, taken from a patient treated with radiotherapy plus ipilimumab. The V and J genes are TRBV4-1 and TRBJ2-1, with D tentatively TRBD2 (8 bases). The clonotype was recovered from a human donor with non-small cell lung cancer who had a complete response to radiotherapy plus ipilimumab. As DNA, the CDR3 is TGCGCCAGCAGCCAAGACTCCGCTAGCGGGTTTCAGGGGGGGTCCTACAATGAGCAGTTCTTC. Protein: CASSQDSASGFQGGSYNEQFF.